Described below is a single TCR beta chain sequence and its context. Its recognized antigen is unknown. Base qualities were left out, and no much larger clone turns up one base away. TCRbeta CDR3 regions were amplified from genomic DNA using the immunoSEQ Assay, a bias-controlled multiplex PCR. The study's processing was this. Nucleated cell counts per sample were estimated from amplification of reference gene primers within the assay. To quantify the absolute abundance of each unique TCRbeta CDR3 rearrangement, sequence reads were collapsed and filtered. For each sample, productive Simpson clonality was calculated as the square root of Simpson's diversity index over productive rearrangements. Held by TCRdb, this immuneACCESS table contains in-frame sequences only and omits some clones. Under half of the omission traces to an unresolved V gene where checked; the cause of the rest is unknown. D and trimming were read from the DNA, whereas the V and J calls and clone size are those reported in that table. In all, the sample holds fewer than 350,000 clones, and roughly nine tenths of those were seen once. Roughly 12% of the sample belongs to the ten largest clones.

The data were obtained in a study of blood T cell repertoires in COVID-19 (dated by TCRdb to 2018 to 2020). Context from the whole study: Samples from collaborators originated in the United States, Italy and Spain and spanned both the acute and convalescent phases of COVID-19. The repertoires were released in a freely available public database meant as a resource for research on the immune response to SARS-CoV-2. The material from the prospective study consisted of cDNA or gDNA derived from T cells, B-cell-depleted T cells, or PBMCs. Sample metadata almost always included a de-identified subject ID, COVID-19 status, age in years and sex. HLA class I and class II types, where available, came from metadata supplied by the sample provider rather than from assay-based typing. The samples were drawn from two sources: the first 160 participants of the ongoing ImmuneRACE study, and over 950 subjects contributed by 6 global collaborators. Subjects who had been exposed to COVID-19, were actively infected with it, or had recovered from it provided the deeply sampled blood TCRbeta repertoires that made up the dataset. Study-wide conclusions, independent of this receptor: The quantity of clinical and demographic metadata differed by source and by participant and was supplied without curation.

At one collaborating source in Seattle, patients were enrolled during active infection and were followed longitudinally through the course of disease. Whole blood was collected in K2EDTA tubes by collaborating institutions according to the institutions' own protocols. For TCRbeta analysis, collaborators shipped samples as frozen whole blood, isolated PBMCs, or DNA extracted from either of those sample types. For CDR1 and CDR2, the germline V gene (reference sequence) lists LNHDA and SQIVND. The CDR3 holds 15 amino acids from the cysteine to the phenylalanine. The CDR3 DNA has 45 bases and is translated from base 1. Trimming costs V 5 bases and J 6 bases, and their ends lie 16 bases apart.

The source is a woman aged 30 to 39 with COVID-19, enrolled during active disease. Input material: peripheral blood. The sequence joins TRBV19 to TRBJ2-2; the best D guess is TRBD1, with 5 bases matching. The DNA sequence is given as TGTGCCAGTAGTCTTACCGCAGGGATTCCCGGGGAGCTGTTTTTT. It encodes CASSLTAGIPGELFF.